This T cell receptor beta chain emerged from a study of T cells in Graves' hyperthyroidism and ophthalmopathy. Amplification of TCR beta CDR3 regions was performed using RNA transcripts as template. With the HTBI primer set, the TCR CDR3 went through a first round of RT-PCR. From the multiplex PCR reads, TCRdb called clonotypes with MiXCR, one entry per CDR3 protein. The table shows around 500,000 distinct CDR3 sequences, with about 22% occurring only once. This clonotype was found a few times. The CDR3 runs to 18 residues. The ends lost 3 bases at V and 7 bases at J; junction bases unmatched: 13. Germline values: CDR1 SGHDT, CDR2 YYEEEE. The PBMCs had their origin in more than 9.5 ml of fresh peripheral blood.

This chain connects TRBV5-6 to TRBJ2-1; TRBD2 matches at 13 bases. Sequences were obtained from blood. The receptor was isolated from a woman in her 70s with Graves' ophthalmopathy. The CDR3 DNA follows: TGTGCCAGCAGCTCCGGGACACCATGGACTAGCGGGAGAAATGAGCAGTTCTTC. This translates into CASSSGTPWTSGRNEQFF.